This entry concerns a single T cell receptor beta chain. These data are taken from a study of blood T cell repertoires in COVID-19. Here immunoSEQ multiplex PCR was the method, and the copy in TCRdb shows in-frame clones only, minus some. The sample yields roughly 200,000 clones, just under 90% seen once. V was shortened by 6 bases and J by 6 bases, with 19 bases between the two germline ends. CDR3 length: 15 residues. CDR1 MNHEY and CDR2 SVGAGI come from the germline V gene. This receptor was taken from a woman under 30 who had recovered from COVID-19. Specimen: peripheral blood. This sequence joins TRBV6-5 and TRBJ2-3, with a possible D match to TRBD2 (6 bases). CDR3 coding DNA: TGTGCCAGCAGGGCGGGGACTCTGATCGTGGATACGCAGTATTTT. Translated, it gives CASRAGTLIVDTQYF.